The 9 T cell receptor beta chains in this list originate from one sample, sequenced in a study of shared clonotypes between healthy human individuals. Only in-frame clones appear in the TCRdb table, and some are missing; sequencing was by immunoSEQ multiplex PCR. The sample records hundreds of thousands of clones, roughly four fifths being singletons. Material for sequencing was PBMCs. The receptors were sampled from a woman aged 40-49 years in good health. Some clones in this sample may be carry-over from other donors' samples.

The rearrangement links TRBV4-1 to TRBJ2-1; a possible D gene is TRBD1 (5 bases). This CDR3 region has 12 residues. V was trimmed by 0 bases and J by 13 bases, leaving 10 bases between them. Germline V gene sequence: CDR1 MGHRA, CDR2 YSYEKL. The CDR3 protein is CASSQDLDTQFF. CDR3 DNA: TGCGCCAGCAGCCAAGATCTGGACACCCAGTTCTTC.

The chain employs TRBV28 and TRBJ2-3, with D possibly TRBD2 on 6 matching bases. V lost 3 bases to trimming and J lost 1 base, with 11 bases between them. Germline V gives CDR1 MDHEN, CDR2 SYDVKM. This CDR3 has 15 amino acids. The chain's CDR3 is CASSFREPRTDTQYF. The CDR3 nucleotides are TGTGCCAGCAGTTTTCGGGAGCCCCGCACAGATACGCAGTATTTT.

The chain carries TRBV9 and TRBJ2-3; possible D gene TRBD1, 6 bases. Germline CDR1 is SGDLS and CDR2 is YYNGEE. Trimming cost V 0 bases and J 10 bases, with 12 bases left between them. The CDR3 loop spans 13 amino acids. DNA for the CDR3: TGTGCCAGCAGCGTAGGATTCTCAGGGGCGCAGTATTTT. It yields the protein CASSVGFSGAQYF.

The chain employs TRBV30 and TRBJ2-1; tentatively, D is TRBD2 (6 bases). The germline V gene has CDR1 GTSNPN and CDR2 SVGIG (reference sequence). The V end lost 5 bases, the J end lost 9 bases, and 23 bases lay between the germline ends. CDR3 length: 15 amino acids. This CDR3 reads CAWGPPWGVQSEQFF. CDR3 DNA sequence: TGTGCCTGGGGGCCGCCCTGGGGGGTACAATCTGAGCAGTTCTTC.

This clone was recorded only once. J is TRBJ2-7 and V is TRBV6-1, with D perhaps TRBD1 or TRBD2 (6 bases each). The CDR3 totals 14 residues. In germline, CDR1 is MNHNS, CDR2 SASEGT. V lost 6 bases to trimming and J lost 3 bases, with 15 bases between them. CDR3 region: CASRTSTGFYEQYF. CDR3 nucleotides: TGTGCCAGCAGAACTAGCACAGGGTTCTACGAGCAGTACTTC.

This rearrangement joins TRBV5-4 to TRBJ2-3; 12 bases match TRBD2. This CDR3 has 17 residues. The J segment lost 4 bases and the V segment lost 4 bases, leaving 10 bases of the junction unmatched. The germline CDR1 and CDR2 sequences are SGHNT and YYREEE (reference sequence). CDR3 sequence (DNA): TGTGCCAGCAGCCCTCCTCCTAGCGGGAGGGGGGCAGATACGCAGTATTTT. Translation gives CASSPPPSGRGADTQYF.

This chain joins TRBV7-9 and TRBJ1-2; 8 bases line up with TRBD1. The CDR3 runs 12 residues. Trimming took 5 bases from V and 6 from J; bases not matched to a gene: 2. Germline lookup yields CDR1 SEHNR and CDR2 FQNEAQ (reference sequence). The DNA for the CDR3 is TGTGCCAGCAGCCAGACAGGGGATGGCTACACCTTC. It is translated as CASSQTGDGYTF. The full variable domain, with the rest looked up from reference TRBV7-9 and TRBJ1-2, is DTGVSQNPRHKITKRGQNVTFRCDPISEHNRLYWYRQTLGQGPEFLTYFQNEAQLEKSRLLSDRFSAERPKGSFSTLEIQRTEQGDSAMYLCASSQTGDGYTFGSGTRLTVV.

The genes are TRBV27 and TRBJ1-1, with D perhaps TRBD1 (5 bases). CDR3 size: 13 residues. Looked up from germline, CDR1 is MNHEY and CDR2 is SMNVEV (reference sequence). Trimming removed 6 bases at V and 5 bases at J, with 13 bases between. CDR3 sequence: CASRRPGSTEAFF. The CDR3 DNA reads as TGTGCCAGCAGGAGGCCAGGGTCGACTGAAGCTTTCTTT.

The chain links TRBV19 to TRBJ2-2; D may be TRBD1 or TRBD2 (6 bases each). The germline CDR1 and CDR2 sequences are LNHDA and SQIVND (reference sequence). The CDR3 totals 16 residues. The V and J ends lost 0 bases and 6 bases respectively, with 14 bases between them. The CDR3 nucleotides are TGTGCCAGTAGTATAGAGGGGGGCTCTGGCGCCGGGGAGCTGTTTTTT. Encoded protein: CASSIEGGSGAGELFF.